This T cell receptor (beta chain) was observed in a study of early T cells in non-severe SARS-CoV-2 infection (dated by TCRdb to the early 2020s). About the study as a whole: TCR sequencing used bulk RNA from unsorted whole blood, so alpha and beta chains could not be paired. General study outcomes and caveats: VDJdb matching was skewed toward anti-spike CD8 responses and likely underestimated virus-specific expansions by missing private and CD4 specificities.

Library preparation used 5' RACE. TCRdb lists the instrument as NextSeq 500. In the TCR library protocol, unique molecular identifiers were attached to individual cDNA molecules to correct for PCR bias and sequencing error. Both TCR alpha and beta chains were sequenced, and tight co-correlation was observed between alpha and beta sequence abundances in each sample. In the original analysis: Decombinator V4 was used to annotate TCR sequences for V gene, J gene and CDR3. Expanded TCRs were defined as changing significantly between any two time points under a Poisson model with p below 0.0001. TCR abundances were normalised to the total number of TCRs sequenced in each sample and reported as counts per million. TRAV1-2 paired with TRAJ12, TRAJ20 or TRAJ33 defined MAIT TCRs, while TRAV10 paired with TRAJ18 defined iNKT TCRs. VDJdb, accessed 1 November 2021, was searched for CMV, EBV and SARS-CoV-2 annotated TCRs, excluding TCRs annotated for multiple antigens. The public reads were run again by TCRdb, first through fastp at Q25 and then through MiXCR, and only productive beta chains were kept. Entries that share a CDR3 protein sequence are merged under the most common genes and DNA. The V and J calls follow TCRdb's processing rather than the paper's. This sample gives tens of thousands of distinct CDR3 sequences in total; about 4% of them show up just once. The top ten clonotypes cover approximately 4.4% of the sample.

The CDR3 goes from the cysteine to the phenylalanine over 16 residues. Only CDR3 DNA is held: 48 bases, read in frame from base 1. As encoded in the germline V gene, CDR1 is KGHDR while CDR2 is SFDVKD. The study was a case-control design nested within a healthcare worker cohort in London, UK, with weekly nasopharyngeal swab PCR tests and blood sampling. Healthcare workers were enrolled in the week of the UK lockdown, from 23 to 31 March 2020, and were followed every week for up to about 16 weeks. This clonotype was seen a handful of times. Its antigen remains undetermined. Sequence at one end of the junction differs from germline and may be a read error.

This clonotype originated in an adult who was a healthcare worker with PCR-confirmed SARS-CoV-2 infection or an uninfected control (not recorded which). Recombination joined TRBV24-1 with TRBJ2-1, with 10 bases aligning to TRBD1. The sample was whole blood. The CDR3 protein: CGTSEPTGTGDHEQFF. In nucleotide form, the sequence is TGTGGCACCAGTGAACCCACCGGGACAGGGGACCATGAGCAGTTCTTC.